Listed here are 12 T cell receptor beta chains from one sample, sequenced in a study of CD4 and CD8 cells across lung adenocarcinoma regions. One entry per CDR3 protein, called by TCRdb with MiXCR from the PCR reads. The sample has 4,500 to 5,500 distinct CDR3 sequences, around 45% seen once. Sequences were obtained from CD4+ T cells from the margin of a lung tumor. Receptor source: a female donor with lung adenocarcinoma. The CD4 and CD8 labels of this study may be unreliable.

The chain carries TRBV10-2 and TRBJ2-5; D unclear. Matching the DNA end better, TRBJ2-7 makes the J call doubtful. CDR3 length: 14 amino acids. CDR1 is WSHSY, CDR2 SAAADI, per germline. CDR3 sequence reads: CASSEGAPSYEQYF. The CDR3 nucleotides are TGCGCCAGCAGTGAGGGAGCCCCCTCCTACGAGCAGTACTTC.

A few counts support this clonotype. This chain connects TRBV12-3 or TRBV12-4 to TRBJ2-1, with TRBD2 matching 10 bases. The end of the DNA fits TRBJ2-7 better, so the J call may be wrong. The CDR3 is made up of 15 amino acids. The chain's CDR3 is CASSFSSSGSYEQYF. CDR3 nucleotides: TGTGCCAGCAGTTTCTCGTCTAGCGGGAGCTACGAGCAGTACTTC.

The DNA for the CDR3 is TGTGCCAGCAGTATACGCAGGGAAGAGACCCAGTACTTC. The encoded protein is CASSIRREETQYF. The V call is TRBV6-5, the J call TRBJ2-5; TRBD1 might be the D (5 bases). Germline assignment: CDR1 MNHEY and CDR2 SVGAGI. Trimming shortened V by 5 bases and J by 3 bases, and 10 bases separated the two germline ends. The CDR3 has 13 residues.

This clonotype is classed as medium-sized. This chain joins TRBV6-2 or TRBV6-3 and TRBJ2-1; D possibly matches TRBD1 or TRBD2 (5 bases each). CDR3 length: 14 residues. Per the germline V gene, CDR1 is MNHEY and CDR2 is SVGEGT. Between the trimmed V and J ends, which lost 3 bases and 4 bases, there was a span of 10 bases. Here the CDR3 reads CASSYTGRYNEQFF. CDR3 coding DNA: TGTGCCAGCAGTTATACGGGACGTTACAATGAGCAGTTCTTC.

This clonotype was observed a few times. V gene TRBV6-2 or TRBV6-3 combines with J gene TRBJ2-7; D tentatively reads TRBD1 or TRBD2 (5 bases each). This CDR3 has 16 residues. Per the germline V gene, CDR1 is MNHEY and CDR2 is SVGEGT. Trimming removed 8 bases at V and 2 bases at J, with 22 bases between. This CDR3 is CASGTGIRDWTYEQYF. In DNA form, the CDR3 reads TGTGCCAGCGGGACCGGAATCCGGGATTGGACCTACGAGCAGTACTTC.

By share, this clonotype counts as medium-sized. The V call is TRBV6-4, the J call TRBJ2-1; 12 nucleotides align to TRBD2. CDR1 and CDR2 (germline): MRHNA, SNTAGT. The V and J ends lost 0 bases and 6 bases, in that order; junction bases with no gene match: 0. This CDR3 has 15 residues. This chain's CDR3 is CASSDSTSGSNEQFF. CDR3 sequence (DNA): TGTGCCAGCAGTGACTCGACTAGCGGGAGCAATGAGCAGTTCTTC.

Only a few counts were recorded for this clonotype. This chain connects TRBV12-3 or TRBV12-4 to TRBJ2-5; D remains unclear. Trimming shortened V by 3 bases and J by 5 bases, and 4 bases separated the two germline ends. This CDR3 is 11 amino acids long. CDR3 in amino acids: CASSLSETQYF. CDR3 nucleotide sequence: TGTGCCAGCAGTTTGAGTGAGACCCAGTACTTC.

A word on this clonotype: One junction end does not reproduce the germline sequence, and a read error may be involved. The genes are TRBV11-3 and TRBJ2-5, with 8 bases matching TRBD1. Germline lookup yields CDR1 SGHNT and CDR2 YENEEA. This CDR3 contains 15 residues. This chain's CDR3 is CCRGLGGRDQEAQYF. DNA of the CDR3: TGTTGCAGGGGGCTCGGGGGCCGTGACCAAGAGGCCCAGTACTTC.

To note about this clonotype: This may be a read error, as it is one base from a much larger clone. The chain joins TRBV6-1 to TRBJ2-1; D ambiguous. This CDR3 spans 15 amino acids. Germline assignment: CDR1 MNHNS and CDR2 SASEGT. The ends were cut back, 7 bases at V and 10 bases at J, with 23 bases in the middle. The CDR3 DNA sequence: TGTGCCAGCATGGAGCCCCAAGCATTCTCCTACGAGCAGTTCTTC. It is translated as CASMEPQAFSYEQFF.

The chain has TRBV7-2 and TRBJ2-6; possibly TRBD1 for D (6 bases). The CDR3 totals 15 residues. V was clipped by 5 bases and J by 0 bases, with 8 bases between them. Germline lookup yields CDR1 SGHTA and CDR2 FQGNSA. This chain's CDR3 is CASSLGGSGANVLTF. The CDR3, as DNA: TGTGCCAGCAGCCTAGGGGGCTCTGGGGCCAACGTCCTGACTTTC.

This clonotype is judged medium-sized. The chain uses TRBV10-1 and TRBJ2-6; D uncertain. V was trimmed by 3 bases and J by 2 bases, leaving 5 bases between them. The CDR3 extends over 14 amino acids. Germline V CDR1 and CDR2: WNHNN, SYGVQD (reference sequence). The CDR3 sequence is CASSDTAGANVLTF. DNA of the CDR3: TGCGCCAGCAGTGACACGGCTGGGGCCAACGTCCTGACTTTC.

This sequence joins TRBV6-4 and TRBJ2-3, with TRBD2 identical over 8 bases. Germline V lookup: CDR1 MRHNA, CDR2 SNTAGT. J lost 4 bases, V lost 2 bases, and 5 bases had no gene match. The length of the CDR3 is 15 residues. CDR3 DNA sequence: TGTGCCAGCAGTGACGGGAGCGGGAGTGCAGATACGCAGTATTTT. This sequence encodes CASSDGSGSADTQYF.